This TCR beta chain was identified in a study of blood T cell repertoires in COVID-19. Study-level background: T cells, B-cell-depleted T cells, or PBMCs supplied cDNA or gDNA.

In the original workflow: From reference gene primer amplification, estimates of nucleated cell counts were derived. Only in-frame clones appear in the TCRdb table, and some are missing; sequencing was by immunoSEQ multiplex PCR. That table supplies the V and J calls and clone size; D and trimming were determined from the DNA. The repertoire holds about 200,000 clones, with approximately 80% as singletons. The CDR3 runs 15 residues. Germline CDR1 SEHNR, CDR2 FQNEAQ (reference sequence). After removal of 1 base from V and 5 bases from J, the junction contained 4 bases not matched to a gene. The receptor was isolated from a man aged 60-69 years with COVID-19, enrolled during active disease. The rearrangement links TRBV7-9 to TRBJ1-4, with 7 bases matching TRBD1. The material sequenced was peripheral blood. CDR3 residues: CASSLGDSENEKLFF. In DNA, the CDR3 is TGTGCCAGCAGCTTAGGGGACAGTGAAAATGAAAAACTGTTTTTT. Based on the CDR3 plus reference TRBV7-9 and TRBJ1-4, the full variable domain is DTGVSQNPRHKITKRGQNVTFRCDPISEHNRLYWYRQTLGQGPEFLTYFQNEAQLEKSRLLSDRFSAERPKGSFSTLEIQRTEQGDSAMYLCASSLGDSENEKLFFGSGTQLSVL.